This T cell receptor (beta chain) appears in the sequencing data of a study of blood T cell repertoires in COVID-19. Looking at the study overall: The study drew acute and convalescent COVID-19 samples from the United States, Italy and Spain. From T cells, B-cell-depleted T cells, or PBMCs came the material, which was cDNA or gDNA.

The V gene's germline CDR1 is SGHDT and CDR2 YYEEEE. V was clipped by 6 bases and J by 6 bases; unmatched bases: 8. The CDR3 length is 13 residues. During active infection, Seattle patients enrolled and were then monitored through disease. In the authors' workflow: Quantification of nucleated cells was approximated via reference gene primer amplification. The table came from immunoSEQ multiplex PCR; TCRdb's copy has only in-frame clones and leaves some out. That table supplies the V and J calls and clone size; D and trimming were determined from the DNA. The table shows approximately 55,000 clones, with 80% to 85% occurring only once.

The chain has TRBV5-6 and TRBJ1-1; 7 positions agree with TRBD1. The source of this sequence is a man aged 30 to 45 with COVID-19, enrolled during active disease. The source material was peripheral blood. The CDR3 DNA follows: TGTGCCAGCACTTCGCAGGACAGGCCTGAAGCTTTCTTT. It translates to CASTSQDRPEAFF. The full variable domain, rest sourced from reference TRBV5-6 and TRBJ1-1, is DAGVTQSPTHLIKTRGQQVTLRCSPKSGHDTVSWYQQALGQGPQFIFQYYEEEERQRGNFPDRFSGHQFPNYSSELNVNALLLGDSALYLCASTSQDRPEAFFGQGTRLTVV.